This TCR beta chain was observed in a study of Ad26.COV2.S vaccination and SARS-CoV-2 variants. Study-level results: Similar non-spike TCR breadth was seen in vaccine and placebo recipients.

Of note for this clone: Its target is not known.

Sequencing was performed with immunoSEQ multiplex PCR; in TCRdb, only in-frame clones are kept and a portion is missing. The sample has 400,000 to 450,000 clones, more than 80% seen once. Germline V gives CDR1 MNHEY, CDR2 SVGEGT. The length of the CDR3 is 18 residues. J lost 3 bases, V lost 2 bases, and 12 bases had no gene match. Specified treatment: about 20 received Ad26.COV2.S at low or high dose, single or two shots; five or six received placebo; per-sample allocation not given. Sampling happened 63 days after the first vaccine or placebo injection. This sequence joins TRBV6-2 or TRBV6-3 and TRBJ2-3; 9 bases are shared with TRBD2. The specimen was peripheral blood, collected in a trial of Ad26.COV2.S vaccine versus placebo. This clonotype originated in a person between 18 and 65 years old who received the Ad26.COV2.S COVID-19 vaccine or a placebo. CDR3 coding DNA: TGTGCCAGCAGTTACCCATATAATGCTAGCGGGACAACAGATACGCAGTATTTT. It translates to CASSYPYNASGTTDTQYF.